The 26 T cell receptor beta chains below come from one sample, sequenced in a study of blood T cell repertoires in COVID-19. The method was immunoSEQ multiplex PCR; TCRdb's version includes in-frame clones alone and lacks a portion of them. The table shows about 140,000 clones, with more than 70% occurring only once. The sequenced material came from peripheral blood. The receptors stem from a human donor in a cohort sampled during active COVID-19.

V and J are TRBV11-3 and TRBJ2-2; 13 bases match TRBD2. The ends lost 4 bases at V and 3 bases at J; junction bases unmatched: 2. CDR1 SGHNT and CDR2 YENEEA come from the germline V gene. The length of the CDR3 is 16 residues. The CDR3 protein is CASSSGTSGDTGELFF. The CDR3 DNA reads as TGTGCCAGCAGCTCAGGGACTAGCGGGGACACCGGGGAGCTGTTTTTT.

This rearrangement joins TRBV7-9 to TRBJ2-7; TRBD1 aligns across 9 bases. V gave up 6 bases and J gave up 7 bases; unmatched junction bases: 10. Germline V gives CDR1 SEHNR, CDR2 FQNEAQ (reference sequence). CDR3 length equals 14 residues. This chain's CDR3 is CASRPGQGVGEQYF. The CDR3 DNA reads TGTGCCAGCAGACCGGGACAGGGAGTGGGAGAGCAGTACTTC.

The chain has TRBV7-8 and TRBJ2-7; possible D gene TRBD2, 7 bases. This CDR3 region has 16 residues. V was cut by 3 bases and J by 4 bases, with 19 bases left in between. Looked up from germline, CDR1 is SGHVS and CDR2 is FQNEAQ. The CDR3 sequence is CASSFVPAGARYEQYF. Written as DNA, the CDR3 is TGTGCCAGCAGCTTTGTCCCGGCGGGGGCCCGGTACGAGCAGTACTTC.

The chain is built from TRBV7-2 and TRBJ2-7, with 7 bases that match TRBD2. The CDR3 extends over 17 amino acids. Trimming at V came to 1 base and at J to 2 bases, leaving 11 bases not matched to a gene. Germline lookup yields CDR1 SGHTA and CDR2 FQGNSA. The CDR3 is CASSLVGGGLSAYEQYF. The CDR3 DNA reads as TGTGCCAGCAGCTTAGTGGGGGGGGGACTCTCCGCCTACGAGCAGTACTTC.

This clone was seen a few times. The chain has TRBV6-5 and TRBJ2-1; a weak D match, TRBD1 (6 bases). CDR3 length: 13 amino acids. The germline V gene encodes CDR1 MNHEY and CDR2 SVGAGI. V was cut by 7 bases and J by 5 bases, with 12 bases left in between. The CDR3 sequence: CASTPDSHNEQFF. CDR3 nucleotide sequence: TGTGCCAGCACCCCGGACAGCCACAATGAGCAGTTCTTC.

The chain links TRBV7-9 to TRBJ2-5; 11 nucleotides agree with TRBD1. Looked up from germline, CDR1 is SEHNR and CDR2 is FQNEAQ (reference sequence). V lost 5 bases to trimming and J lost 3 bases; unmatched junction nucleotides: 11. The CDR3 has 17 residues. The CDR3 nucleotides are TGTGCCAGCAGCCCCGGGACAGGGGGACTAGGGGAAGAGACCCAGTACTTC. This translates into CASSPGTGGLGEETQYF.

Details on this clone: This same CDR3 is encoded by further DNA sequences in the sample. V is TRBV7-2 and J is TRBJ1-2, with D possibly being TRBD1 (6 bases). The CDR3 is 13 amino acids. With 6 bases removed from V and 2 bases from J, the gap between germline ends came to 10 bases. Looked up from germline, CDR1 is SGHTA and CDR2 is FQGNSA. For the CDR3, the DNA is TGTGCCAGCAGTCCCACAGGGAACTATGGCTACACCTTC. This gives the protein CASSPTGNYGYTF.

This chain uses TRBV7-3 with TRBJ2-1; D is perhaps TRBD2 (6 bases). This CDR3 is 14 amino acids long. The ends were cut back, 3 bases at V and 8 bases at J, with 14 bases in the middle. Per germline, CDR1 SGHTA and CDR2 FQGTGA. The CDR3 is CASSFGGLRDEQFF. In DNA form, the CDR3 reads TGTGCCAGCAGCTTCGGGGGACTGAGGGATGAGCAGTTCTTC.

This clone was found once. The gene calls are TRBV7-8 and TRBJ1-2, with TRBD1 as a possible D gene (5 bases). The CDR3 has 13 amino acids. Germline lookup yields CDR1 SGHVS and CDR2 FQNEAQ. Between the trimmed V and J ends, which lost 3 bases and 1 base, there was a span of 6 bases. CDR3 loop: CASSLGGNYGYTF. Here the CDR3 DNA reads TGTGCCAGCAGCTTGGGGGGTAACTATGGCTACACCTTC.

The CDR3 reads CASSFSPGTGYREQYF. Written as DNA, the CDR3 is TGTGCCAGTAGTTTTAGTCCCGGGACAGGTTATAGGGAGCAGTACTTC. V gene TRBV19 combines with J gene TRBJ2-7; 8 nucleotides align to TRBD1. This CDR3 is built from 16 residues. The junction had 16 bases not matched to a gene; V was cut back by 5 bases and J by 7 bases. The V gene's germline CDR1 is LNHDA and CDR2 SQIVND (reference sequence).

This chain joins TRBV6-2 or TRBV6-3 and TRBJ2-1; the D gene is possibly TRBD2 (5 bases). Germline V lookup: CDR1 MNHEY, CDR2 SVGEGT. CDR3 length equals 16 residues. V lost 0 bases, J lost 2 bases, and 11 bases lay in between. The CDR3 coding sequence is TGTGCCAGCAGTTACTCGTATCTAGCCACCTACAATGAGCAGTTCTTC. The encoded protein is CASSYSYLATYNEQFF.

The V and J genes are TRBV6-5 and TRBJ1-2; TRBD1 is a possible D gene (5 bases). V was trimmed by 6 bases and J by 0 bases, leaving 11 bases between them. The CDR3 sequence is 14 residues long. Germline V CDR1 and CDR2: MNHEY, SVGAGI. The CDR3 DNA is TGTGCCAGCAGACGGTTGACAGCTAACTATGGCTACACCTTC. This translates into CASRRLTANYGYTF.

The V and J genes are TRBV7-2 and TRBJ2-5, with TRBD1 identical over 7 bases. With 5 bases clipped from V and 5 bases from J, the junction kept 5 bases outside the gene matches. Germline values: CDR1 SGHTA, CDR2 FQGNSA. The CDR3 contains 13 residues. The DNA for the CDR3 is TGTGCCAGCAGCCGTACAGGGGTCGAGACCCAGTACTTC. This translates into CASSRTGVETQYF. Drawing the rest from reference TRBV7-2 and TRBJ2-5, the complete variable domain is GAGVSQSPSNKVTEKGKDVELRCDPISGHTALYWYRQSLGQGLEFLIYFQGNSAPDKSGLPSDRFSAERTGGSVSTLTIQRTQQEDSAVYLCASSRTGVETQYFGPGTRLLVL.

This sequence joins TRBV5-1 and TRBJ2-5; 12 nucleotides match TRBD2. The germline gives CDR1 SGHRS, CDR2 YFSETQ. The CDR3 spans 18 residues. Trimming took 7 bases from V and 0 from J; bases not matched to a gene: 13. The CDR3: CASLARLSSGGDQETQYF. CDR3 coding DNA: TGCGCCAGCTTAGCCCGTCTTTCTAGCGGGGGGGACCAAGAGACCCAGTACTTC.

The chain combines TRBV19 with TRBJ1-2; D perhaps matches TRBD1 (6 bases). Looked up from germline, CDR1 is LNHDA and CDR2 is SQIVND (reference sequence). CDR3 length equals 15 residues. Trimming took 4 bases from V and 3 from J, leaving 15 bases between them. The CDR3 DNA reads as TGTGCCAGTAGTAGGGACAATACGCCTCACTATGGCTACACCTTC. This encodes CASSRDNTPHYGYTF. Full variable domain (rest looked up from reference TRBV19 and TRBJ1-2): DGGITQSPKYLFRKEGQNVTLSCEQNLNHDAMYWYRQDPGQGLRLIYYSQIVNDFQKGDIAEGYSVSREKKESFPLTVTSAQKNPTAFYLCASSRDNTPHYGYTFGSGTRLTVV.

The chain uses TRBV5-8 and TRBJ1-3; D is uncertain. The V gene's germline CDR1 is SGHTS and CDR2 YDEGEE. V lost 0 bases, J lost 1 base, and 5 bases lay in between. The CDR3 is made up of 14 amino acids. CDR3 nucleotides: TGTGCCAGCAGCTTGGGGCATTCTGGAAACACCATATATTTT. This codes for CASSLGHSGNTIYF.

This CDR3 reads CASSSLAGGVTQYF. The CDR3, as DNA: TGTGCCAGCAGCTCCTTAGCGGGGGGGGTTACGCAGTATTTT. The J gene is TRBJ2-3, the V gene TRBV7-9; 11 nucleotides line up with TRBD2. The CDR3 runs to 14 residues. CDR1 SEHNR and CDR2 FQNEAQ come from the germline V gene (reference sequence). The junction had 5 bases not matched to a gene; V was cut back by 4 bases and J by 8 bases.

J is TRBJ1-2 and V is TRBV12-3 or TRBV12-4, with D tentatively TRBD1 (5 bases). This CDR3 contains 12 residues. V was cut by 5 bases and J by 8 bases, with 12 bases left in between. The CDR3 nucleotides are TGTGCCAGCAGTACCAGGGCAGGGGGCTACACCTTC. Its translation: CASSTRAGGYTF.

The V and J genes are TRBV11-1 and TRBJ2-7; D call uncertain. The CDR3 is 12 amino acids. Germline CDR1 and CDR2: SGHAT and FQDESV (reference sequence). Trimming took 5 bases from V and 5 from J, leaving 10 bases between them. CDR3 nucleotide sequence: TGTGCCAGCAGCCAAGCTTCCAACGAGCAGTACTTC. Its translation is CASSQASNEQYF.

The chain has TRBV10-3 and TRBJ2-2; D is possibly TRBD2 (5 bases). Germline CDR1 and CDR2: ENHRY and SYGVKD. Trimming pared 4 bases from V and 0 bases from J, leaving 12 bases between. This CDR3 is 16 amino acids long. Written as DNA, the CDR3 is TGTGCCATCAGTGGGACTGACACTACGAACACCGGGGAGCTGTTTTTT. Amino acid sequence: CAISGTDTTNTGELFF.

The chain is built from TRBV6-1 and TRBJ1-1; tentatively, D is TRBD1 (6 bases). V gave up 3 bases and J gave up 3 bases, with 14 bases separating them. This CDR3 contains 15 residues. Germline assignment: CDR1 MNHNS and CDR2 SASEGT. The CDR3, as DNA: TGTGCCAGCAGTGAGGGGGCCTCGACGGACACTGAAGCTTTCTTT. Protein: CASSEGASTDTEAFF.

This chain links TRBV9 with TRBJ2-7, with 7 positions matching TRBD1. The CDR3 is 15 amino acids. Germline V gene lookup returns CDR1 SGDLS and CDR2 YYNGEE. V dropped 0 bases and J dropped 5; count of bases not matched to a gene: 8. The CDR3 nucleotides are TGTGCCAGCAGCGTAGGGGGACAGACCCTCAACGAGCAGTACTTC. Its protein product is CASSVGGQTLNEQYF.

The chain recombines TRBV2 with TRBJ2-5; tentatively, D is TRBD1 (5 bases). Trimming shortened V by 8 bases and J by 1 base, and 14 bases separated the two germline ends. The CDR3 has 14 amino acids. Germline-derived CDR1 and CDR2 are SNHLY and FYNNEI. The chain's CDR3 is CASWRIDSQETQYF. CDR3 sequence (DNA): TGTGCCAGCTGGCGTATAGACAGCCAAGAGACCCAGTACTTC.

The chain couples TRBV5-6 to TRBJ2-1; 7 nucleotides align to TRBD2. Looked up from germline, CDR1 is SGHDT and CDR2 is YYEEEE. This CDR3 has 16 amino acids. Trimming cost V 0 bases and J 5 bases; bases outside gene matches: 8. The CDR3 here is CASSLVGGGSHNEQFF. CDR3 DNA: TGTGCCAGCAGCTTGGTCGGCGGGGGATCCCACAATGAGCAGTTCTTC.

The V gene is TRBV7-2, the J gene TRBJ1-1; perhaps TRBD1 as D (5 bases). V lost 4 bases to trimming and J lost 3 bases, with 12 bases between them. The CDR3 has 14 amino acids. From germline, CDR1 is SGHTA and CDR2 FQGNSA. The CDR3 sequence is CASSWGGVDTEAFF. As DNA, the CDR3 is TGTGCCAGCAGCTGGGGGGGGGTGGACACTGAAGCTTTCTTT.

The chain is built from TRBV29-1 and TRBJ1-5; D might be TRBD1 (6 bases). This CDR3 is built from 13 residues. The germline V gene encodes CDR1 SQVTM and CDR2 ANQGSEA. The V end was cut by 4 bases, the J end by 7 bases, with 14 bases between. The CDR3 spells CSVVSGVEQPQHF. The CDR3 nucleotides read TGCAGCGTTGTATCAGGGGTAGAACAGCCCCAGCATTTT.